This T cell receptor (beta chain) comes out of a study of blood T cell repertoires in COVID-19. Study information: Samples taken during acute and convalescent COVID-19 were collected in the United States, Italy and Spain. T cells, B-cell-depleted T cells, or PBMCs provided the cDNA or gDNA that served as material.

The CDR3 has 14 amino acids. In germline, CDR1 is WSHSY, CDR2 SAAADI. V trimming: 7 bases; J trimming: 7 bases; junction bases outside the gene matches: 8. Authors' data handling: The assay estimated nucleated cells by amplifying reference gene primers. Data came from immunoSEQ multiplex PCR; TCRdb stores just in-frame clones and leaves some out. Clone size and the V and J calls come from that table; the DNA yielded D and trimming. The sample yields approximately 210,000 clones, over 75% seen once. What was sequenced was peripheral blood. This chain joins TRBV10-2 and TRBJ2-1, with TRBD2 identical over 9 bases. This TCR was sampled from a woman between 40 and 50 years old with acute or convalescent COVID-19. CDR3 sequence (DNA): TGCGCCAGCATGGGGGCGGGGGGGCGGAATGAGCAGTTCTTC. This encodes CASMGAGGRNEQFF.